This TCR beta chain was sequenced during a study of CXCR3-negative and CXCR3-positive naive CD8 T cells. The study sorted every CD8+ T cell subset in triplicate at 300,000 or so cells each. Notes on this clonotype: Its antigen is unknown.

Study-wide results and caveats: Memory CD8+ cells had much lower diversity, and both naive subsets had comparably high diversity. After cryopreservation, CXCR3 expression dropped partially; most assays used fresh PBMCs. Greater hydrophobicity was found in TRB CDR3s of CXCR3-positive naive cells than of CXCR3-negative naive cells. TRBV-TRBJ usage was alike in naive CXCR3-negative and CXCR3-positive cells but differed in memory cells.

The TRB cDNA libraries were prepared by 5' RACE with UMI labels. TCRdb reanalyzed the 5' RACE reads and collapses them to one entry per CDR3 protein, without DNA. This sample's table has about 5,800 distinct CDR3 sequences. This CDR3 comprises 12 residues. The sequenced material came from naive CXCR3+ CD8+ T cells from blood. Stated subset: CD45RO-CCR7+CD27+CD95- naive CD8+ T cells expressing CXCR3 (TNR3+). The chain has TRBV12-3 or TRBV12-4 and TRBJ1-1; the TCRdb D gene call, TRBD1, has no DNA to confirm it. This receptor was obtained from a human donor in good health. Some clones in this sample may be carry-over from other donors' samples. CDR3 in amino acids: CASSPQGAGAFF.